These 22 T cell receptor beta chains share one sample of origin, sequenced in a study of blood T cells in healthy people across ages. Primed by a sample-barcoded 5' primer and a J-beta primer mix, a second PCR proceeded for 7 to 11 cycles. TCRdb itself ran the 5' RACE reads through MiXCR, one entry per CDR3 protein. The sample carries about 1.7 million distinct CDR3 sequences, roughly 27% recorded once. The sequenced sample was blood. The receptors derive from a woman in her thirties in good health.

The V gene is TRBV20-1, the J gene TRBJ1-1; 8 nucleotides align to TRBD1. CDR3 length: 13 residues. J gave up 6 bases and V 2 bases, and 5 bases lay outside the gene matches. Germline-derived CDR1 and CDR2 are DFQATT and SNEGSKA (reference sequence). The CDR3 region is CSARRGQAAEAFF. The CDR3 region has the DNA TGCAGTGCTAGAAGGGGACAGGCGGCTGAAGCTTTCTTT.

The chain carries TRBV5-1 and TRBJ2-5; unclear D gene. CDR1 is SGHRS, CDR2 YFSETQ, per germline. The V end lost 1 base, the J end lost 2 bases, and 15 bases lay between the germline ends. The CDR3 consists of 16 residues. CDR3 protein: CASSLKVRRLQETQYF. The CDR3, as DNA: TGCGCCAGCAGCTTGAAGGTTCGGCGGTTGCAAGAGACCCAGTACTTC. The variable domain in full, with the rest retrieved from reference TRBV5-1 and TRBJ2-5, is KAGVTQTPRYLIKTRGQQVTLSCSPISGHRSVSWYQQTPGQGLQFLFEYFSETQRNKGNFPGRFSGRQFSNSRSEMNVSTLELGDSALYLCASSLKVRRLQETQYFGPGTRLLVL.

This chain uses TRBV27 with TRBJ2-4; 14 positions match TRBD2. CDR3 length: 19 amino acids. The germline gives CDR1 MNHEY, CDR2 SMNVEV (reference sequence). The V gene end was trimmed by 3 bases and the J gene end by 13 bases; junction bases not matched to a gene: 20. CDR3 sequence reads: CASSFLGLAGVGSYNEQYF. Here the CDR3 DNA reads TGTGCCAGCAGTTTTCTGGGACTAGCGGGAGTGGGCTCCTACAATGAGCAGTACTTC.

The chain combines TRBV20-1 with TRBJ1-1, with 10 bases aligning to TRBD1. CDR3 length equals 16 residues. Germline V CDR1 and CDR2: DFQATT, SNEGSKA (reference sequence). The junction had 8 bases not matched to a gene; V was cut back by 1 base and J by 3 bases. The DNA of the CDR3 is TGCAGTGCTAGAGGACAGGGGGCCGTAATGTACACTGAAGCTTTCTTT. It is translated as CSARGQGAVMYTEAFF.

The chain couples TRBV5-5 to TRBJ2-3; the D is unclear. Germline CDR1 SGHKS, CDR2 YYEKEE (reference sequence). This CDR3 has 13 residues. Trimming pared 0 bases from V and 9 bases from J, leaving 11 bases between. CDR3 bases: TGTGCCAGCAGCTTGGTCCAGCCGTCAACGCAGTATTTT. Translating gives CASSLVQPSTQYF.

The V gene is TRBV7-9, the J gene TRBJ1-6; D gene ambiguous. CDR1 is SEHNR and CDR2 is FQNEAQ in the germline V gene (reference sequence). The CDR3 contains 15 residues. The V end was cut by 1 base, the J end by 9 bases, with 13 bases between. This chain's CDR3 is CASSLELSEFSPLHF. The CDR3 DNA reads TGTGCCAGCAGCTTAGAACTGTCGGAGTTTTCACCCCTCCACTTT.

The chain employs TRBV7-9 and TRBJ2-3, with D possibly TRBD2 on 5 matching bases. Germline V gives CDR1 SEHNR, CDR2 FQNEAQ (reference sequence). Trimming took off 5 bases at V and 0 bases at J, with 21 bases between the two ends. The CDR3 has 18 residues. This CDR3 reads CASSHSTVIRGSTDTQYF. The CDR3 bases are TGTGCCAGCAGCCACTCAACCGTGATCCGGGGTAGCACAGATACGCAGTATTTT.

Remarks on this clonotype: The junction and the germline gene differ at one end; a read error may be behind it. V usage is TRBV5-1 and J usage is TRBJ2-6; maybe TRBD2 (6 bases). Per the germline V gene, CDR1 is SGHRS and CDR2 is YFSETQ. The CDR3 is 18 residues long. As DNA, the CDR3 is TGCGCCGGCAGCTTGGGCCTGAAGGGACTGGGTGGGGCCAACGTCCTGACTTTC. This gives the protein CAGSLGLKGLGGANVLTF. Full variable domain (rest looked up from reference TRBV5-1 and TRBJ2-6): KAGVTQTPRYLIKTRGQQVTLSCSPISGHRSVSWYQQTPGQGLQFLFEYFSETQRNKGNFPGRFSGRQFSNSRSEMNVSTLELGDSALYLCAGSLGLKGLGGANVLTFGAGSRLTVL.

This chain joins TRBV28 and TRBJ2-5, with 16 bases fitting TRBD2. This CDR3 comprises 18 residues. Germline lookup yields CDR1 MDHEN and CDR2 SYDVKM. V lost 6 bases and J lost 0; bases outside the gene matches: 7. CDR3 DNA: TGTGCCAGCAGCCTGGGACTAGCGGGGGGGACGTACCAAGAGACCCAGTACTTC. Encoded protein: CASSLGLAGGTYQETQYF.

Note on this clonotype: This may stem from a read error, because a much larger clone lies one nucleotide away. The gene calls are TRBV20-1 and TRBJ2-1; tentative D call: TRBD1 (5 bases). The DNA end favors TRBJ2-7, so the J call may be wrong. The CDR3 loop spans 11 amino acids. Germline loops: CDR1 DFQATT, CDR2 SNEGSKA (reference sequence). CDR3 region: CSAGHYNEQYF. For the CDR3, the DNA is TGCAGTGCTGGACACTACAATGAGCAGTACTTC.

The table lists this clonotype with a few counts. V is TRBV7-9 and J is TRBJ1-5; D not resolved. Deletions cut 4 bases from V and 7 bases from J, with 17 bases between. This CDR3 has 15 amino acids. Per the germline V gene, CDR1 is SEHNR and CDR2 is FQNEAQ (reference sequence). CDR3 amino acids: CASSSNAYNNQPQHF. DNA of the CDR3: TGTGCCAGCAGCTCCAACGCATATAACAACCAGCCCCAGCATTTT.

This clonotype was found many times. This chain connects TRBV4-2 to TRBJ2-1; 14 bases agree with TRBD2. The trim removed 1 base at V and 4 bases at J, leaving 6 bases unmatched. The CDR3 sequence is 18 residues long. Germline CDR1 is LGHNA and CDR2 is YNFKEQ. CDR3 amino acids: CASSQATSGGARYNEQFF. CDR3 DNA: TGTGCCAGCAGCCAAGCGACTAGCGGGGGGGCCAGGTACAATGAGCAGTTCTTC.

The chain couples TRBV29-1 to TRBJ2-2, with D unresolved. CDR3 length: 12 amino acids. Trimming took 6 bases from V and 5 from J, leaving 10 bases between them. Per the germline V gene, CDR1 is SQVTM and CDR2 is ANQGSEA. The CDR3 sequence: CSVPLGTGELFF. CDR3 coding DNA: TGCAGCGTGCCCCTGGGAACCGGGGAGCTGTTTTTT.

In its sample, this clonotype was seen a few times. The chain recombines TRBV9 with TRBJ2-1; D remains unclear. Per the germline V gene, CDR1 is SGDLS and CDR2 is YYNGEE. V was pared by 3 bases and J by 4 bases, with 11 bases between. CDR3 length equals 14 residues. CDR3 sequence: CASSAQRNYNEQFF. CDR3 nucleotides: TGTGCCAGCAGCGCCCAAAGAAATTACAATGAGCAGTTCTTC.

This clonotype appeared a few times. The CDR3 sequence is CASTRTGKLGLNEQFF. In DNA form, the CDR3 reads TGTGCCAGCACTCGCACAGGGAAACTGGGCCTCAATGAGCAGTTCTTC. The chain has TRBV28 and TRBJ2-1; tentative D call: TRBD1 (6 bases). The CDR3 loop spans 16 amino acids. Per germline, CDR1 MDHEN and CDR2 SYDVKM. Trimming cost V 7 bases and J 6 bases, with 22 bases left between them. Full variable domain (outside the CDR3, taken from reference TRBV28 and TRBJ2-1): DVKVTQSSRYLVKRTGEKVFLECVQDMDHENMFWYRQDPGLGLRLIYFSYDVKMKEKGDIPEGYSVSREKKERFSLILESASTNQTSMYLCASTRTGKLGLNEQFFGPGTRLTVL.

Only a few counts were recorded for this clonotype. The chain employs TRBV7-3 and TRBJ2-2; D tentatively fits TRBD1 or TRBD2 (5 bases each). The germline V gene encodes CDR1 SGHTA and CDR2 FQGTGA. The CDR3 is 14 amino acids. Deletions cut 8 bases from V and 3 bases from J, with 13 bases between. Here the CDR3 reads CASSIGADTGELFF. CDR3 DNA: TGTGCCAGCTCAATCGGGGCGGACACCGGGGAGCTGTTTTTT.

On this clonotype itself: A clone one base away is much larger, so this may be a read error. The chain couples TRBV10-3 to TRBJ2-3, with D hard to call. Germline lookup yields CDR1 ENHRY and CDR2 SYGVKD. V was cut by 11 bases and J by 1 base, with 10 bases left in between. This CDR3 has 12 residues. In DNA form, the CDR3 reads TGTGCCCCCTCTCGGGGCACAGATACGCAGTATTTT. Its protein is CAPSRGTDTQYF.

This clonotype was counted between two and nine times. DNA of the CDR3: TGTGCCAGCACCGGGTCTAGGGGAGCTTTCTTT. Its protein product is CASTGSRGAFF. This chain connects TRBV7-2 to TRBJ1-1; D possibly corresponds to TRBD1 (5 bases). The germline gives CDR1 SGHTA, CDR2 FQGNSA. This CDR3 region has 11 residues. V was clipped by 7 bases and J by 10 bases, with 13 bases between them.

This clonotype was detected a few times. The chain joins TRBV5-1 to TRBJ2-3; 8 bases agree with TRBD2. In germline, CDR1 is SGHRS, CDR2 YFSETQ. The CDR3 extends over 15 amino acids. The J segment lost 4 bases and the V segment lost 6 bases, leaving 10 bases of the junction unmatched. CDR3 sequence reads: CASNAREGPPDTQYF. In DNA form, the CDR3 reads TGCGCCAGCAACGCCCGGGAGGGCCCTCCAGATACGCAGTATTTT.

The chain combines TRBV6-6 with TRBJ2-7, with TRBD2 identical over 15 bases. Trimming cost V 5 bases and J 1 base; bases outside gene matches: 6. CDR3 length: 17 amino acids. Germline V gene data show CDR1 as MNHNY and CDR2 as SVGAGI (reference sequence). The CDR3 DNA sequence: TGTGCCAGCAGTCTTTGGGGGACTAGCGGGGGGTCCTACGAGCAGTACTTC. Translating it yields CASSLWGTSGGSYEQYF.

Many counts were recorded for this clonotype. V usage is TRBV20-1 and J usage is TRBJ2-4; 15 bases align to TRBD2. V lost 4 bases to trimming and J lost 8 bases; unmatched junction nucleotides: 12. Germline CDR1 and CDR2: DFQATT and SNEGSKA (reference sequence). The CDR3 covers 17 residues. This CDR3 is CSATPRTSGGAVDIQYF. The CDR3 coding sequence is TGCAGTGCTACCCCGCGGACTAGCGGGGGGGCCGTTGACATTCAGTACTTC.

This clonotype occurred many times. The chain links TRBV10-3 to TRBJ2-3, with 13 positions matching TRBD2. Trimming at V came to 1 base and at J to 5 bases, leaving 6 bases not matched to a gene. CDR3 length equals 17 residues. Germline-derived CDR1 and CDR2 are ENHRY and SYGVKD. CDR3 loop: CAISELGLAGPGDTQYF. For the CDR3, the DNA is TGTGCCATCAGTGAGTTGGGACTAGCGGGACCTGGAGATACGCAGTATTTT.